This entry lists 13 T cell receptor beta chains sequenced from one sample in a study of tumor-infiltrating lymphocytes in primary liver carcinoma (dated by TCRdb to between 2016 and 2019). Total RNA and DNA were co-extracted without cell sorting from around 20-30 mg of bulk tissue using the AllPrep DNA/RNA mini kit. Data came from an Illumina HiSeq 2500. Using a constant-region primer and ProtoScript II reverse transcriptase, TCRbeta-specific cDNA was reverse-transcribed from 450 to 650 ng total RNA. Construction of the TCRbeta libraries relied on three nested rounds of multiplex PCR, following a slightly modified ARM-PCR procedure. Each of the first two PCR rounds ran for around 11 cycles using multiplex TRBV1-TRBV30 forward primers together with a Cbeta reverse primer. The public reads were quality trimmed at Q25 with fastp and then assembled into clones with MiXCR by TCRdb, keeping productive beta chains. Each entry merges the rows of one CDR3 protein and shows their most common DNA and genes. This sample has some 87,000 distinct CDR3 sequences in its table, and about 70% of those were observed once. About 27% of the sample is in the top ten clones.

The sample comprised tumor-adjacent normal liver tissue. These receptors were collected from a man aged 40-49 years with primary liver carcinoma and hepatitis B virus infection.

This clonotype showed up just once. At one boundary the junction diverges from the germline segment, which might be a read error. The chain is built from TRBV7-9 and TRBJ2-4; 8 positions agree with TRBD1. In germline, CDR1 is SEHNR, CDR2 FQNEAQ (reference sequence). The CDR3 has 15 amino acids. CDR3 nucleotides: TGTGTCAGCAGCTTCCAGGGGGCAGCCAAAAACATTCAGTACTTC. This encodes CVSSFQGAAKNIQYF.

V usage is TRBV11-2 and J usage is TRBJ2-5; D is perhaps TRBD1 (5 bases). The length of the CDR3 is 16 residues. Per germline, CDR1 SGHAT and CDR2 FQNNGV. V lost 1 base to trimming and J lost 4 bases, with 16 bases between them. CDR3 in amino acids: CASSLVPAKGRETQYF. The CDR3 bases are TGTGCCAGCAGCTTAGTCCCGGCTAAGGGGCGAGAGACCCAGTACTTC.

At least ten counts were recorded for this clonotype. The rearrangement uses TRBV6-5 and TRBJ1-1; the D is unclear. CDR1 is MNHEY and CDR2 is SVGAGI in the germline V gene. Trimming took off 0 bases at V and 3 bases at J, with 11 bases between the two ends. The CDR3 is made up of 15 amino acids. CDR3 sequence (DNA): TGTGCCAGCAGTTACTCGAGCGGGAGGGACACTGAAGCTTTCTTT. Its translation: CASSYSSGRDTEAFF.

This clonotype was seen a single time. The conserved closing phenylalanine or tryptophan is absent in this CDR3, likely reflecting a read error. The J gene is TRBJ2-2, the V gene TRBV6-2 or TRBV6-3; 8 nucleotides line up with TRBD2. The germline gives CDR1 MNHEY, CDR2 SVGEGT. This CDR3 is built from 15 residues. V dropped 6 bases and J dropped 10; count of bases not matched to a gene: 13. The CDR3 sequence is CASSLSGSRVEELFS. CDR3 nucleotide sequence: TGTGCCAGCAGCCTAAGCGGGAGTCGAGTCGAGGAGCTGTTTTCT.

About this clonotype: The conserved phenylalanine or tryptophan is not found at the CDR3 terminus, so this likely reflects a read error. The DNA is left out, because the CDR3 cannot be placed on it with certainty; the CDR3 is given as TCRdb lists it. The V and J genes are TRBV5-4 and TRBJ2-1. The CDR3 totals 15 residues, both ends included. Germline assignment: CDR1 SGHNT and CDR2 YYREEE (reference sequence). The CDR3: CASSAGYSSYNEQFL.

V gene TRBV5-4 combines with J gene TRBJ2-5; D is uncertain. The CDR3 contains 10 residues. V dropped 5 bases and J dropped 8 bases, with 7 bases sitting between them. Per the germline V gene, CDR1 is SGHNT and CDR2 is YYREEE (reference sequence). CDR3 region: CASSRDTQYF. CDR3 DNA sequence: TGTGCCAGCAGTAGGGATACCCAGTACTTC.

On this clonotype: This CDR3 fails to terminate in the conserved phenylalanine or tryptophan, so it likely reflects a read error. This chain links TRBV11-2 with TRBJ2-3, with no clear D. This CDR3 spans 11 amino acids. V was clipped by 6 bases and J by 2 bases, with 3 bases between them. Germline V gives CDR1 SGHAT, CDR2 FQNNGV. CDR3: CASSYTDTQYL. The CDR3 bases are TGTGCCAGCAGTTACACAGATACGCAGTATCTT.

This clonotype has only a few counts. Since a much larger clone is just one base distant, this may be a read error. The chain carries TRBV29-1 and TRBJ2-1, with 7 bases lining up with TRBD1. The CDR3 has 11 amino acids. Germline lookup yields CDR1 SQVTM and CDR2 ANQGSEA. The CDR3 nucleotides are TGCAGCTTGGGACAGAACAATAAGCAGTTCTTC. This sequence encodes CSLGQNNKQFF.

The sample holds a few counts of this clonotype. This rearrangement joins TRBV20-1 to TRBJ1-2; D unclear. The length of the CDR3 is 12 residues. The V end was cut by 6 bases, the J end by 4 bases, with 12 bases between. Germline CDR1 DFQATT, CDR2 SNEGSKA (reference sequence). The CDR3 DNA sequence: TGCAGTGCCCTCGGCGGTATCTATGGCTACACCTTC. Its translation is CSALGGIYGYTF.

Notes on this clonotype: A much bigger clone sits one base away, suggesting this may be a read error. The V call is TRBV4-1, the J call TRBJ1-4; 7 bases are shared with TRBD1. Germline V gives CDR1 MGHRA, CDR2 YSYEKL. This CDR3 region has 12 residues. The DNA for the CDR3 is TGCACCAGCAGCCAAGCAGGGGGAAAACTGTTTTTT. Residues: CTSSQAGGKLFF.

This clonotype was recorded once. The gene calls are TRBV11-1 and TRBJ1-2; D call uncertain. The germline V and J ends were trimmed by 6 bases and 4 bases, with 12 bases remaining between them. There are 13 residues in the CDR3. Germline V gives CDR1 SGHAT, CDR2 FQDESV (reference sequence). This CDR3 is CASSLLGSYGYTF. In DNA, the CDR3 is TGTGCCAGCAGTCTCTTGGGCAGCTATGGCTACACCTTC.

This chain joins TRBV12-3 or TRBV12-4 and TRBJ2-3; a possible D gene is TRBD2 (5 bases). This CDR3 contains 14 residues. DNA of the CDR3: TGTACAAGCAGTCGGGGTTTGTCCACAGATACGCAGTATTTT. This translates into CTSSRGLSTDTQYF.

This clonotype was detected a few times. This sequence may be a read error, since a much larger clone differs from it by one base. The chain carries TRBV6-1 and TRBJ1-1, with D hard to call. Per germline, CDR1 MNHNS and CDR2 SASEGT. CDR3 length: 12 residues. Trimming removed 6 bases from V and 6 bases from J, with 11 bases in between. CDR3: CASRDPRAEAFF. DNA for the CDR3: TGTGCCAGCAGAGACCCGAGGGCTGAAGCTTTCTTT.